The T cell receptor (beta chain) under discussion was sequenced for a study of tumor-infiltrating lymphocytes in primary liver carcinoma. Study-wide context: Primary liver carcinoma in the patients was surgically resected.

As regards this clonotype: This may be a read error: a much more frequent sequence differs by one nucleotide.

Researchers drew blood RNA from unsorted whole blood and extracted germline DNA as well. With a constant-region primer, TCR beta cDNA was made from approximately 450 ng of total RNA. Amplification in three nested multiplex PCR rounds with slightly modified ARM-PCR gave rise to TCR beta libraries. TCRdb re-called the multiplex PCR reads with MiXCR, one entry per CDR3 protein. Of hundreds of thousands of distinct CDR3 sequences in the sample, 50% to 75% are singletons; the top ten hold over 15%. This sequence originates from a woman in her twenties or thirties with primary liver carcinoma and hepatitis B virus infection. Sequenced: peripheral blood.

The CDR3: CSVEEGANTVELFF. CDR3 nucleotides: TGCAGCGTGGAGGAGGGGGCGAACACCGTGGAGCTGTTTTTT. The chain uses TRBV29-1 and TRBJ2-2; D is perhaps TRBD1 (7 bases). CDR3 length: 14 residues. The V gene's germline CDR1 is SQVTM and CDR2 ANQGSEA.